The rows below give T cell receptor beta chains drawn from one sample of a study of CD8+CD57+ T cells in acquired aplastic anemia. TCRdb reprocessed the reads via MiXCR and lists one record per CDR3 protein. Of 180,000 or so distinct CDR3 sequences detected, 48% appear once; the ten largest clones hold about 1.8%. Sequenced: sorted CD4+, CD8+, or CD8+CD57+ T cells (not recorded which) from PBMCs. The source of these receptors is a human donor with aplastic anemia. Each CDR3 is given with its conserved first and last residue. A D gene is named only where the DNA matches it firmly. Clone size, where shown, is once, few, many, or a class for clones that have expanded.

clone_size	v_call	j_call	d_call	cdr3_nt	cdr3_aa
few	TRBV7-8	TRBJ2-7	TRBD2	TGTGCCAGCAGACAAACTAGCGGAAGCTCCTACGAGCAGTACTTC	CASRQTSGSSYEQYF
.	TRBV10-1	TRBJ2-2	.	TGCGCCAGCAGGTCAGTCCGGAAAACCGGGGAGCTGTTTTTT	CASRSVRKTGELFF
many	TRBV5-6	TRBJ1-2	.	TGTGCCAGCAGCGAGGGACCATCGTATGGCTACACCTTC	CASSEGPSYGYTF
.	TRBV7-9	TRBJ2-5	.	TGTGCCAGCCGGGGAGCTTTGGAGACCCAGTACTTC	CASRGALETQYF
.	TRBV19	TRBJ1-1	.	TGTGCCAGTAGTAAAGGGGCGTTAGGGGAAAACACTGAAGCTTTCTTT	CASSKGALGENTEAFF
.	TRBV7-9	TRBJ2-7	TRBD1	TGTGCCAGCAGCTTTATTTACAGGGGCGAGCAGTACTTC	CASSFIYRGEQYF
.	TRBV12-3/TRBV12-4	TRBJ1-6	.	TGTGCCAGCAGTACTCGGACCATTTCACCCCCCCACTTT	CASSTRTISPPHF
.	TRBV7-2	TRBJ2-3	.	TGTGCCAGCAGCTTAGTTGAAAATACGCAGTATTTT	CASSLVENTQYF
.	TRBV2	TRBJ1-2	TRBD1	TGTGCCAGCAGGCTGGGACAGGGTTTAGGCTATGGCTACACCTTC	CASRLGQGLGYGYTF
.	TRBV20-1	TRBJ1-1	.	TGCAGTGCCCCGGACGGGAACACTGAAGCTTTCTTT	CSAPDGNTEAFF
few	TRBV20-1	TRBJ2-7	TRBD1	TGCAGTGCTAGGTCTTTCGGACAGGGAATGTACGAGCAGTACTTC	CSARSFGQGMYEQYF
many	TRBV5-1	TRBJ2-7	.	TGCGCCAGCAGCTTGCCCGGACAGTCCTACGAGCAGTACTTC	CASSLPGQSYEQYF
.	TRBV30	TRBJ1-3	.	TGTGCCTGGCAAGATGCCTCTGGAAACACCATATATTTT	CAWQDASGNTIYF
many	TRBV4-2	TRBJ2-7	.	TGTGCCAGCAGCCCCTTTATATCCCTTGCAGGGGACCACGAGCAGTACTTC	CASSPFISLAGDHEQYF
.	TRBV19	TRBJ1-1	.	TGTGCCAGCAGTCCAGGTCTCATAAACACTGAAGCTTTCTTT	CASSPGLINTEAFF
.	TRBV15	TRBJ2-4	.	TGTGCCACCAGCAGAGATCGGGCGGGTGAGGACATTCAGTACTTC	CATSRDRAGEDIQYF
.	TRBV11-2	TRBJ1-2	.	TGTGCCAGCAACCAAGCCCGGCATGCTGGCTACACCTTC	CASNQARHAGYTF
.	TRBV10-3	TRBJ1-2	TRBD1	TGTGCCATCAGTGGGGGGACAGGGAGAAACTATGGCTACACCTTC	CAISGGTGRNYGYTF
few	TRBV24-1	TRBJ2-5	.	TGTGCCACCAGGGGTGGCGGGACCCAGTACTTC	CATRGGGTQYF
.	TRBV30	TRBJ1-2	TRBD1	TGTGCCTGGAGACAACGTACAGGGGGCCTGGGCTACACCTTC	CAWRQRTGGLGYTF
.	TRBV24-1	TRBJ1-5	.	TGTGCCACCCGGGCCGCGGGCAATCAGCCCCAGCATTTT	CATRAAGNQPQHF
many	TRBV29-1	TRBJ2-1	TRBD2	TGCAGCGTTGAGGGGGGGTACGGCAATGAGCAGTTCTTC	CSVEGGYGNEQFF
.	TRBV29-1	TRBJ2-3	.	TGCAGCGTTGCCAGCACAGATACGCAGTATTTT	CSVASTDTQYF
.	TRBV24-1	TRBJ2-7	TRBD2	TGTGCCACCAGTCCGTCCGGGGGGGTCGACAATGAGCAGTACTTC	CATSPSGGVDNEQYF
.	TRBV20-1	TRBJ2-7	.	TGCAGTGCTAGGTACGGCTACGAGCAGTACTTC	CSARYGYEQYF
many	TRBV4-2	TRBJ2-7	.	TGTGCCAGCAGCGTACGGACAGTGGGACTCAACGAGCAGTACTTC	CASSVRTVGLNEQYF
many	TRBV10-3	TRBJ2-7	.	TGTGCCATCAGTGTGGGAGGTAGGGGCCCCTACGGGCAGTACTTC	CAISVGGRGPYGQYF
many	TRBV4-2	TRBJ2-3	TRBD2	TGTGCCAGCAGCCAACACGGGGCTAGCGGGGTGGGAGATACGCAGTATTTT	CASSQHGASGVGDTQYF
few	TRBV20-1	TRBJ2-1	.	TGCAGTGCTAGTGAGGGACTTGGTTACAATGAGCAGTTCTTC	CSASEGLGYNEQFF
.	TRBV7-2	TRBJ1-1	.	TGTGCCAGCAGCTTAGCCCTGGAGAGGGCTTTCTTT	CASSLALERAFF
.	TRBV6-2/TRBV6-3	TRBJ1-4	TRBD1	TGTGCCAGCAGTTACTACCAGGGGGCAACTAATGAAGAACTGTTTTTT	CASSYYQGATNEELFF
many	TRBV6-4	TRBJ1-1	.	TGTGCCAGCAGAGTCCGGGGTGGAACTGAAGCTTTCTTT	CASRVRGGTEAFF
.	TRBV20-1	TRBJ2-7	TRBD2	TGCAGTGCTGGGGGTAGCGGGAGGGTCGACGAGCAGTACTTC	CSAGGSGRVDEQYF
.	TRBV19	TRBJ2-3	.	TGTGCCAGTAGTATGGTAGCAGATACGCAGTATTTT	CASSMVADTQYF
.	TRBV14	TRBJ1-3	.	TGTGCCAGCAGCCAACAGTACCAGGGAAACACCATATATTTT	CASSQQYQGNTIYF
.	TRBV30	TRBJ1-5	.	TGTGCCTGGAGTGTACTAGGTGGACTGGGGCTCCAGCATTTT	CAWSVLGGLGLQHF
once	TRBV12-3/TRBV12-4	TRBJ2-1	.	TGTGCCAGCAGTTTAGCCTGGGGGAACAATGAGCAGTTCTTC	CASSLAWGNNEQFF
many	TRBV19	TRBJ2-3	.	TGTGCCAGTAGTATGCCCCTGGGGAGTCTCACAGATACGCAGTATTTT	CASSMPLGSLTDTQYF
.	TRBV10-1	TRBJ1-4	TRBD1	TGCGCCAGCAGTGCCGACAGGGGTGACGAAAAGCTGTTTTTT	CASSADRGDEKLFF
few	TRBV11-1	TRBJ2-7	.	TGTGCCAGCAGCTGGACAGAATATTCCTACGAGCAGTACTTC	CASSWTEYSYEQYF